The 26 T cell receptor beta chains in this list originate from one sample, sequenced in a study of cytomegalovirus exposure and HLA in healthy donors. The primer mix had 60 Vbeta and 13 Jbeta primers. The protocol was immunoSEQ multiplex PCR, while the TCRdb copy is restricted to in-frame clones and leaves out a portion. The sample totals 65,000 to 85,000 clones. The sample comprised PBMCs. These receptors came from a woman aged 25 to 39 in good health and CMV-seronegative.

This chain joins TRBV7-9 and TRBJ2-3; the D gene is possibly TRBD1 (6 bases). With 5 bases removed from V and 0 bases from J, the gap between germline ends came to 12 bases. The CDR3 contains 15 residues. The germline CDR1 and CDR2 sequences are SEHNR and FQNEAQ (reference sequence). CDR3 coding DNA: TGTGCCAGCAGCCTAGGGACAACTAGCACAGATACGCAGTATTTT. It is translated as CASSLGTTSTDTQYF.

V gene TRBV4-1 combines with J gene TRBJ2-1; 8 bases are a match to TRBD2. The CDR3 spans 17 residues. The V gene end was trimmed by 4 bases and the J gene end by 3 bases; junction bases not matched to a gene: 11. Germline V gives CDR1 MGHRA, CDR2 YSYEKL. CDR3 in DNA: TGCGCCAGCAGCCCTGGGGGCGGGGGGCCTAGCTACAATGAGCAGTTCTTC. It yields the protein CASSPGGGGPSYNEQFF.

The J gene is TRBJ1-4, the V gene TRBV6-5; no firm D call. CDR1 and CDR2 (germline): MNHEY, SVGAGI. Between the trimmed V and J ends, which lost 5 bases and 2 bases, there was a span of 12 bases. The CDR3 has 15 residues. In DNA, the CDR3 is TGTGCCAGCAGTAAAACTTGGTCGACTAATGAAAAACTGTTTTTT. This gives the protein CASSKTWSTNEKLFF.

The V call is TRBV28, the J call TRBJ1-5; TRBD1 is a possible D gene (6 bases). The CDR3 runs to 16 residues. Trimming shortened V by 5 bases and J by 4 bases, and 18 bases separated the two germline ends. Germline lookup yields CDR1 MDHEN and CDR2 SYDVKM. The CDR3 region is CASSRTTGQRNQPQHF. CDR3 sequence (DNA): TGTGCCAGCAGTCGAACAACGGGACAACGAAATCAGCCCCAGCATTTT.

The chain combines TRBV11-2 with TRBJ2-2, with 7 bases fitting TRBD2. Trimming removed 7 bases from V and 0 bases from J; junction bases left unmatched: 8. Germline V gives CDR1 SGHAT, CDR2 FQNNGV. The CDR3 is 16 residues long. CDR3 amino acids: CASIRLAAANTGELFF. The CDR3 nucleotides read TGTGCCAGCATCAGACTAGCAGCCGCGAACACCGGGGAGCTGTTTTTT.

The V call is TRBV7-6, the J call TRBJ1-3, with a tentative D call TRBD1 (5 bases). CDR1 SGHVS and CDR2 FNYEAQ come from the germline V gene. V was shortened by 9 bases and J by 6 bases, with 18 bases between the two germline ends. The CDR3 spans 14 residues. This chain's CDR3 is CARGEVRLENTIYF. CDR3 DNA sequence: TGTGCCAGAGGGGAGGTTCGGCTAGAAAACACCATATATTTT.

The genes are TRBV27 and TRBJ2-2; tentative D call: TRBD1 (5 bases). Deletions cut 7 bases from V and 6 bases from J, with 9 bases between. CDR3 length: 12 residues. Germline lookup yields CDR1 MNHEY and CDR2 SMNVEV (reference sequence). The DNA for the CDR3 is TGTGCCAGCAACCAGGGTGCCGGGGAGCTGTTTTTT. Translating gives CASNQGAGELFF.

About this clone: The limits of the CDR3 on the DNA are not certain, so only TCRdb's listed CDR3 is given. The chain joins TRBV6-6 to TRBJ1-1; the listed D gene, TRBD1, was not tested against the DNA. A total of 16 residues make up the CDR3, ends included. The germline V gene has CDR1 MNHNY and CDR2 SVGAGI (reference sequence). CDR3 protein: CASSYFGPGSGTEAFF.

V and J are TRBV19 and TRBJ2-5, with D maybe TRBD1 (6 bases). The DNA end is more similar to TRBJ2-7, so the J call may be wrong. Germline V lookup: CDR1 LNHDA, CDR2 SQIVND (reference sequence). The CDR3 covers 16 residues. The CDR3 protein is CASSPLGTPKSYEQYF. CDR3 nucleotides: TGTGCCAGTAGTCCACTAGGGACACCCAAATCCTACGAGCAGTACTTC.

This chain joins TRBV25-1 and TRBJ2-7; TRBD1 aligns across 9 bases. With 1 base clipped from V and 2 bases from J, the junction kept 3 bases outside the gene matches. The CDR3 sequence is 15 residues long. CDR1 is MGHDK and CDR2 is SYGVNS in the germline V gene. This CDR3 is CASSELGTGTYEQYF. CDR3 nucleotide sequence: TGTGCCAGCAGTGAATTAGGGACAGGGACCTACGAGCAGTACTTC.

The genes are TRBV11-2 and TRBJ2-3, with 7 bases matching TRBD2. V shed 3 bases and J 4 bases; nucleotides not matched to a gene: 10. This CDR3 is built from 16 residues. CDR1 and CDR2 (germline): SGHAT, FQNNGV. The chain's CDR3 is CASSFGASGNPDTQYF. Written as DNA, the CDR3 is TGTGCCAGCAGCTTTGGGGCAAGCGGGAATCCAGATACGCAGTATTTT.

CDR3 region: CASIRREGADTQYF. CDR3 in DNA: TGTGCCAGCATCAGGCGGGAGGGCGCGGATACGCAGTATTTT. The rearrangement links TRBV2 to TRBJ2-3; 9 bases align to TRBD2. Trimming removed 7 bases from V and 6 bases from J; junction bases left unmatched: 8. This CDR3 has 14 residues. Germline-derived CDR1 and CDR2 are SNHLY and FYNNEI.

The chain has TRBV6-5 and TRBJ1-1; possible D gene TRBD1, 6 bases. V lost 1 base, J lost 3 bases, and 9 bases lay in between. Per the germline V gene, CDR1 is MNHEY and CDR2 is SVGAGI. The CDR3 covers 14 residues. The CDR3 nucleotides are TGTGCCAGCAGTTACTTAGGGGGGGACACTGAAGCTTTCTTT. Translated, it gives CASSYLGGDTEAFF.

The chain uses TRBV4-2 and TRBJ2-7; 8 bases are a match to TRBD2. Looked up from germline, CDR1 is LGHNA and CDR2 is YNFKEQ. The V and J ends lost 0 bases and 7 bases, in that order; junction bases with no gene match: 17. CDR3 length: 18 amino acids. CDR3 loop: CASSQESRSSGFPWEQYF. CDR3 DNA: TGTGCCAGCAGCCAAGAGTCAAGGTCTAGCGGGTTCCCTTGGGAGCAGTACTTC.

The chain employs TRBV20-1 and TRBJ2-7; tentative D call: TRBD1 (6 bases). CDR3 length equals 11 residues. Trimming stripped 8 bases from V and 9 bases from J, with 17 bases between. The germline V gene encodes CDR1 DFQATT and CDR2 SNEGSKA (reference sequence). The CDR3 protein is CSTSGEVGQYF. The CDR3 DNA reads as TGCAGTACTTCAGGGGAAGTGGGGCAGTACTTC.

The rearrangement uses TRBV6-6 and TRBJ2-4, with a weak D call TRBD2 (6 bases). In germline, CDR1 is MNHNY, CDR2 SVGAGI (reference sequence). Trimming took off 0 bases at V and 9 bases at J, with 12 bases between the two ends. The CDR3 is 14 residues long. CDR3 coding DNA: TGTGCCAGCAGTTACTCGGACTGGGGAGGCATTCAGTACTTC. It encodes CASSYSDWGGIQYF.

This CDR3 is CASSLWKQERTSGNTIYF. The CDR3 DNA reads as TGTGCCAGCAGCCTATGGAAGCAGGAGAGGACTTCTGGAAACACCATATATTTT. The gene calls are TRBV9 and TRBJ1-3; D gene unclear. The germline V gene encodes CDR1 SGDLS and CDR2 YYNGEE. The CDR3 is made up of 18 amino acids. With 4 bases removed from V and 1 base from J, the gap between germline ends came to 21 bases.

V usage is TRBV30 and J usage is TRBJ1-5; 7 bases map to TRBD1. With V trimmed by 0 bases and J by 1 base, 15 bases remained unmatched. Germline V gene sequence: CDR1 GTSNPN, CDR2 SVGIG (reference sequence). The CDR3 contains 19 residues. CDR3 region: CAWSVNGLTGERSNQPQHF. CDR3 sequence (DNA): TGTGCCTGGAGTGTAAACGGGCTAACAGGGGAGAGGAGCAATCAGCCCCAGCATTTT.

V usage is TRBV6-5 and J usage is TRBJ2-7; tentatively, D is TRBD1 (6 bases). There are 14 residues in the CDR3. V lost 0 bases, J lost 3 bases, and 9 bases lay in between. Germline CDR1 is MNHEY and CDR2 is SVGAGI. The CDR3 region has the DNA TGTGCCAGCAGTTACTCGGGACACAGCTACGAGCAGTACTTC. Its protein product is CASSYSGHSYEQYF.

V and J are TRBV28 and TRBJ1-5; TRBD1 agrees at 11 bases. Germline V gene lookup returns CDR1 MDHEN and CDR2 SYDVKM. The CDR3 is 17 residues long. V was clipped by 5 bases and J by 6 bases; unmatched bases: 12. CDR3 nucleotides: TGTGCCAGCAGTACCCCCTCCGGGACAGGGGGAAGTCAGCCCCAGCATTTT. Amino acid sequence: CASSTPSGTGGSQPQHF.

As DNA, the CDR3 is TGTGCCTGGGGCCCGGGACAGGGGACGACTAATGAAAAACTGTTTTTT. Protein sequence: CAWGPGQGTTNEKLFF. This chain connects TRBV30 to TRBJ1-4; 10 nucleotides align to TRBD1. The CDR3 is 16 amino acids. With V trimmed by 5 bases and J by 2 bases, 8 bases remained unmatched. CDR1 is GTSNPN, CDR2 SVGIG, per germline (reference sequence).

CDR3 DNA sequence: TGTGCCAGTAGTCCCCGGGGCTCCTACGAGCAGTACTTC. Encoded protein: CASSPRGSYEQYF. This sequence joins TRBV19 and TRBJ2-7, with a tentative D call TRBD2 (5 bases). CDR1 and CDR2 (germline): LNHDA, SQIVND (reference sequence). This CDR3 is 13 amino acids long. Deletions cut 5 bases from V and 0 bases from J, with 8 bases between.

The rearrangement joins TRBV27 to TRBJ2-1; weak D call: TRBD1 (6 bases). This CDR3 has 14 residues. V lost 6 bases to trimming and J lost 6 bases, with 15 bases between them. The germline V gene has CDR1 MNHEY and CDR2 SMNVEV (reference sequence). The CDR3 nucleotides are TGTGCCAGCAGCCCTACAGGGTACGGCAATGAGCAGTTCTTC. This translates into CASSPTGYGNEQFF.

This chain joins TRBV9 and TRBJ2-7, with TRBD1 matching 8 bases. The CDR3 is made up of 16 amino acids. CDR1 is SGDLS and CDR2 is YYNGEE in the germline V gene. V dropped 1 base and J dropped 0; count of bases not matched to a gene: 6. The CDR3 region has the DNA TGTGCCAGCAGCGTACGGGGACAGGCATACTCCTACGAGCAGTACTTC. This gives the protein CASSVRGQAYSYEQYF.

CDR3 protein: CASSLQGNQPQHF. The DNA for the CDR3 is TGTGCCAGCAGCTTACAGGGCAATCAGCCCCAGCATTTT. The V gene is TRBV13, the J gene TRBJ1-5; D is uncertain. V was pared by 2 bases and J by 2 bases, with 4 bases between. The CDR3 is made up of 13 amino acids. The germline V gene has CDR1 PRHDT and CDR2 FYEKMQ (reference sequence).

The V gene is TRBV7-3, the J gene TRBJ1-1; D is ambiguous. CDR1 and CDR2 from the germline V gene are SGHTA and FQGTGA. CDR3 length: 13 amino acids. V gave up 6 bases and J gave up 1 base, with 9 bases separating them. Written as DNA, the CDR3 is TGTGCCAGCAGTCGGCAGGAGAACACTGAAGCTTTCTTT. Residues: CASSRQENTEAFF.